Listed here is a single TCR beta chain. This sample is drawn from a study of blood T cell repertoires in COVID-19. The overall study: Sources were T cells, B-cell-depleted T cells, or PBMCs; the material itself was cDNA or gDNA.

CDR1 and CDR2 (germline): SGDLS, YYNGEE. The CDR3 length is 14 residues. Trimming removed 3 bases from V and 4 bases from J, with 12 bases in between. This table comes from immunoSEQ multiplex PCR, and its TCRdb copy is limited to in-frame clones, with some not included. Among about 87,000 clones listed, over 75% were seen once. Seattle patients were enrolled while actively infected and followed longitudinally. This receptor was identified in a woman of 80 years or more with COVID-19, enrolled during active disease. The specimen sequenced was peripheral blood. The chain couples TRBV9 to TRBJ2-3; tentatively, D is TRBD2 (7 bases). This CDR3 is CASSDGGGPDTQYF. The CDR3 DNA follows: TGTGCCAGCAGCGATGGCGGGGGCCCAGATACGCAGTATTTT.